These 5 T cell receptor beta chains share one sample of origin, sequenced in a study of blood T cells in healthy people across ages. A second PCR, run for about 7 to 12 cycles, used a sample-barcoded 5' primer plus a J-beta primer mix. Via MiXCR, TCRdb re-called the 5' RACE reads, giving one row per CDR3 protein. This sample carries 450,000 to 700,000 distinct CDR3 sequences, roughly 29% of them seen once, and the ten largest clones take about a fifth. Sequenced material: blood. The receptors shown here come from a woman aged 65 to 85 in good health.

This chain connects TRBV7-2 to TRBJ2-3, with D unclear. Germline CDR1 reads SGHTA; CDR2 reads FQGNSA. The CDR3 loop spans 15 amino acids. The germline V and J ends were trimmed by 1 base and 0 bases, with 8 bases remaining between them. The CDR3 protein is CASSLVSASTDTQYF. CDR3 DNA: TGTGCCAGCAGCTTAGTAAGCGCTAGCACAGATACGCAGTATTTT.

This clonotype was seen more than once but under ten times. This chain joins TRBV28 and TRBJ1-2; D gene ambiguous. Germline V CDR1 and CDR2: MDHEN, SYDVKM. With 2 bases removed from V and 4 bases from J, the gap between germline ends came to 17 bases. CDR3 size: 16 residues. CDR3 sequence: CASSLSFAGRGYGYTF. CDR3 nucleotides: TGTGCCAGCAGTTTAAGTTTTGCAGGTCGGGGCTATGGCTACACCTTC.

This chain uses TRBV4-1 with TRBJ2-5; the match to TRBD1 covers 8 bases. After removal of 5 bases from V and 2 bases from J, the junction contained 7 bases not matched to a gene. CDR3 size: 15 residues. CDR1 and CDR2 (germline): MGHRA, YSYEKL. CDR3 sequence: CASSIDRGVQETQYF. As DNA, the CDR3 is TGCGCCAGCAGCATCGACAGGGGTGTTCAAGAGACCCAGTACTTC.

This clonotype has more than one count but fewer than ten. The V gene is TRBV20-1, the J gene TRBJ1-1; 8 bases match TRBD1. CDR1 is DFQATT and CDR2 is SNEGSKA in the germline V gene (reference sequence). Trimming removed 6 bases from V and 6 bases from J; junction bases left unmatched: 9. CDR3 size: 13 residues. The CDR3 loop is CSADQGAIAEAFF. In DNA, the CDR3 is TGCAGTGCCGATCAGGGGGCGATCGCTGAAGCTTTCTTT.

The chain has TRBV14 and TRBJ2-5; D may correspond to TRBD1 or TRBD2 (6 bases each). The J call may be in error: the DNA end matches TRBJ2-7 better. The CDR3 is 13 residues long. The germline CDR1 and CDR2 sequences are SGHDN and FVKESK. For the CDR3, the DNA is TGTGCCAGCAGCCAAGCGGGGGCGAACGAGCAGTACTTC. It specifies CASSQAGANEQYF.